These 19 T cell receptor beta chains originate from one sample sequenced in a study of regulatory T cells in long-lasting Graves disease. Arm-PCR of CDR3 regions and iRepertoire HTBI primers were used to build TCR beta libraries. From the multiplex PCR reads, TCRdb called clonotypes with MiXCR, one entry per CDR3 protein. There are 300,000 to 450,000 distinct CDR3 sequences in the sample; 15% to 17% occur only once, and about 20% lies in the top ten. Time point denoted: newly diagnosed GD, antithyroid drugs for less than 3 months. PBMC-extracted RNA yielded the TCR library. Source: peripheral blood mononuclear cells (PBMCs), taken at new diagnosis, from a patient treated with antithyroid drugs. The source of these receptors is a female donor with Graves disease.

In regard to this clonotype: This CDR3 is missing its conserved last phenylalanine or tryptophan, likely due to a read error. The V call is TRBV13, the J call TRBJ2-6; a possible D gene is TRBD1 (6 bases). Germline values: CDR1 PRHDT, CDR2 FYEKMQ (reference sequence). CDR3 length: 13 amino acids. Deletions cut 5 bases from V and 9 bases from J, with 11 bases between. CDR3 sequence: CASSRGQFNVLTS. CDR3 DNA: TGTGCCAGCAGCCGAGGACAGTTCAACGTCCTGACTTCC.

This clonotype was found many times. This rearrangement joins TRBV7-9 to TRBJ1-5, with D uncertain. With 0 bases removed from V and 6 bases from J, the gap between germline ends came to 6 bases. In germline, CDR1 is SEHNR, CDR2 FQNEAQ (reference sequence). The CDR3 is made up of 13 amino acids. The CDR3 DNA reads TGTGCCAGCAGCTTAGCGAGGAGTCAGCCCCAGCATTTT. Translated, it gives CASSLARSQPQHF.

This clonotype was detected ten times or more. The chain couples TRBV30 to TRBJ1-5; no firm D call. From germline, CDR1 is GTSNPN and CDR2 SVGIG (reference sequence). This CDR3 has 15 amino acids. V was shortened by 0 bases and J by 0 bases, with 9 bases between the two germline ends. The CDR3 protein is CAWSVMGYSNQPQHF. The CDR3 DNA is TGTGCCTGGAGTGTGATGGGTTATAGCAATCAGCCCCAGCATTTT.

This clonotype was seen repeatedly, ten times or more. The genes are TRBV11-2 and TRBJ1-1, with TRBD1 matching 9 bases. This CDR3 region has 14 residues. The J segment lost 3 bases and the V segment lost 4 bases, leaving 3 bases of the junction unmatched. Germline values: CDR1 SGHAT, CDR2 FQNNGV. CDR3 amino acids: CASSYDRGYTEAFF. In nucleotides, the CDR3 is TGTGCCAGCAGCTACGACAGGGGGTACACTGAAGCTTTCTTT.

This clonotype showed up many times. This chain connects TRBV11-2 to TRBJ1-1, with unresolved D. V was pared by 0 bases and J by 5 bases, with 7 bases between. Germline V CDR1 and CDR2: SGHAT, FQNNGV. The length of the CDR3 is 13 residues. The CDR3 region has the DNA TGTGCCAGCAGCTTAGATCTGGGAACTGAAGCTTTCTTT. This sequence encodes CASSLDLGTEAFF.

The J gene is TRBJ2-7, the V gene TRBV28, with a weak D call TRBD1 (6 bases). Germline CDR1 is MDHEN and CDR2 is SYDVKM. V lost 5 bases to trimming and J lost 1 base, with 15 bases between them. The CDR3 contains 15 residues. Here the CDR3 DNA reads TGTGCCAGCAGTGCCGAGGGACACCCATCCTACGAGCAGTACTTC. Translated: CASSAEGHPSYEQYF.

This clonotype was seen only a few times. This chain connects TRBV27 to TRBJ2-7; TRBD1 agrees at 8 bases. The CDR3 is 15 residues long. The junction had 6 bases not matched to a gene; V was cut back by 0 bases and J by 5 bases. CDR1 and CDR2 from the germline V gene are MNHEY and SMNVEV (reference sequence). The CDR3 loop is CASSLSLDRGHEQYF. In DNA form, the CDR3 reads TGTGCCAGCAGTTTATCGCTTGACAGGGGCCACGAGCAGTACTTC.

The V gene is TRBV9, the J gene TRBJ2-1; D gene ambiguous. In germline, CDR1 is SGDLS, CDR2 YYNGEE. CDR3 length equals 17 residues. V lost 2 bases to trimming and J lost 8 bases, with 23 bases between them. Here the CDR3 reads CASSVRSGPLDRHEQFF. DNA for the CDR3: TGTGCCAGCAGCGTGCGTAGTGGCCCCTTAGACCGACATGAGCAGTTCTTC.

This clonotype was recorded many times. V gene TRBV7-2 combines with J gene TRBJ1-4; D is undetermined. Looked up from germline, CDR1 is SGHTA and CDR2 is FQGNSA. V gave up 3 bases and J gave up 15 bases, with 17 bases separating them. CDR3 size: 13 residues. CDR3 DNA sequence: TGTGCCAGCAGCTTCGGTCCCCATGGCCTGTTGTTTTTT. Translating it yields CASSFGPHGLLFF.

A few counts support this clonotype. This may be a read error: a much more frequent sequence differs by one nucleotide. J is TRBJ2-2 and V is TRBV29-1, with 7 bases lining up with TRBD2. J was trimmed by 5 bases and V by 7 bases; bases with no gene match: 13. The germline V gene has CDR1 SQVTM and CDR2 ANQGSEA. This CDR3 spans 15 amino acids. The chain's CDR3 is CSAERSGGSTGELFF. For the CDR3, the DNA is TGCAGCGCCGAGAGGTCTGGCGGGAGTACCGGGGAGCTGTTTTTT.

This clonotype was seen a few times. The V and J genes are TRBV9 and TRBJ2-1, with D perhaps matching TRBD1 or TRBD2 (7 bases each). V lost 4 bases and J 2 bases, leaving 13 bases between the germline ends. Germline CDR1 is SGDLS and CDR2 is YYNGEE. The CDR3 loop spans 15 amino acids. As DNA, the CDR3 is TGTGCCAGCAGCCCAGGGGGGGGGGCCTACAATGAGCAGTTCTTC. Amino acid sequence: CASSPGGGAYNEQFF.

This clonotype was seen ten or more times. This rearrangement joins TRBV20-1 to TRBJ2-3, with D perhaps matching TRBD2 (5 bases). The CDR3 is 16 amino acids. Germline V gene sequence: CDR1 DFQATT, CDR2 SNEGSKA (reference sequence). V lost 1 base, J lost 0 bases, and 14 bases lay in between. CDR3 residues: CSARAMGDTSTDTQYF. DNA for the CDR3: TGCAGTGCTAGAGCTATGGGAGACACTAGCACAGATACGCAGTATTTT.

This clonotype has ten or more counts. The rearrangement links TRBV10-3 to TRBJ1-6; D not certain. Germline CDR1 reads ENHRY; CDR2 reads SYGVKD. V shed 3 bases and J shed 10 bases, with 19 bases lying between them. The CDR3 length is 16 residues. CDR3 nucleotide sequence: TGTGCCATCAGTGATCTACCGGCGAGGGCCGAGTCACCCCTCCACTTT. This gives the protein CAISDLPARAESPLHF.

This clonotype showed up many times. V usage is TRBV28 and J usage is TRBJ1-2, with no clear D. CDR3 length equals 16 residues. Germline V CDR1 and CDR2: MDHEN, SYDVKM. Trimming shortened V by 6 bases and J by 1 base, and 18 bases separated the two germline ends. CDR3 DNA: TGTGCCAGCAGGCCGCAAAAAACAGCCCATAACTATGGCTACACCTTC. Its translation is CASRPQKTAHNYGYTF.

This clonotype was seen more than once but under ten times. The genes are TRBV6-1 and TRBJ1-4, with D perhaps TRBD1 (5 bases). Trimming removed 6 bases at V and 5 bases at J, with 16 bases between. Germline V gene data show CDR1 as MNHNS and CDR2 as SASEGT. The CDR3 loop spans 15 amino acids. This chain's CDR3 is CASSLGQFKNEKLFF. The CDR3 DNA sequence: TGTGCCAGCAGCCTAGGACAATTTAAAAATGAAAAACTGTTTTTT.

This clonotype has ten or more counts. This chain links TRBV24-1 with TRBJ2-2; 7 bases align to TRBD1. Germline V gene lookup returns CDR1 KGHDR and CDR2 SFDVKD. The V gene end was trimmed by 3 bases and the J gene end by 3 bases; junction bases not matched to a gene: 3. CDR3 size: 15 residues. The CDR3 coding sequence is TGTGCCACCAGTGATGCCGACAGGGACACCGGGGAGCTGTTTTTT. It encodes CATSDADRDTGELFF.

This clonotype occurred many times. The rearrangement links TRBV12-3 or TRBV12-4 to TRBJ1-1; D gene uncertain. The V gene lost 3 bases and the J gene lost 5 bases, with 10 bases spanning the gap. This CDR3 spans 13 amino acids. In nucleotides, the CDR3 is TGTGCCAGCAGTTTGATTCGGAGAACTGAAGCTTTCTTT. Its translation is CASSLIRRTEAFF.

This clonotype was recorded many times. The rearrangement joins TRBV5-4 to TRBJ1-1; D not certain. Trimming took 4 bases from V and 0 from J, leaving 13 bases between them. Germline V CDR1 and CDR2: SGHNT, YYREEE (reference sequence). CDR3 length equals 15 residues. The CDR3 DNA reads as TGTGCCAGCAGCCCCGCGGAGGGCATGAACACTGAAGCTTTCTTT. Translated: CASSPAEGMNTEAFF.

This clonotype was seen repeatedly, ten times or more. The chain links TRBV5-4 to TRBJ2-2, with D hard to call. The CDR3 sequence is 15 residues long. Trimming cost V 4 bases and J 6 bases, with 16 bases left between them. Germline CDR1 SGHNT, CDR2 YYREEE (reference sequence). The CDR3 nucleotides are TGTGCCAGCAGCCCCGGAAAGGTCCGCTCCGGGGAGCTGTTTTTT. Translating it yields CASSPGKVRSGELFF.